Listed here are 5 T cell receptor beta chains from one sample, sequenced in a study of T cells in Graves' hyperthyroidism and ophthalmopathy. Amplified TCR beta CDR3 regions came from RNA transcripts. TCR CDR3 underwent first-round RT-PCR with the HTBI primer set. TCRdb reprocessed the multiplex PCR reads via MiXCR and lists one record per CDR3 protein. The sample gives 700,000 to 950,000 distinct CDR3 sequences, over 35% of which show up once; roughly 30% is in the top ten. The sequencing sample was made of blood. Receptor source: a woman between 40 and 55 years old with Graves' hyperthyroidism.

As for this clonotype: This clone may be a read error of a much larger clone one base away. CDR3 amino acids: CASSLAGGTGELSF. The CDR3 nucleotides read TGTGCTAGCAGCTTAGCAGGGGGTACCGGGGAGCTGTCTTTT. The V call is TRBV7-7, the J call TRBJ2-2, with 7 bases aligning to TRBD1. The germline CDR1 and CDR2 sequences are SSHAT and FNYEAQ (reference sequence). The CDR3 has 14 residues.

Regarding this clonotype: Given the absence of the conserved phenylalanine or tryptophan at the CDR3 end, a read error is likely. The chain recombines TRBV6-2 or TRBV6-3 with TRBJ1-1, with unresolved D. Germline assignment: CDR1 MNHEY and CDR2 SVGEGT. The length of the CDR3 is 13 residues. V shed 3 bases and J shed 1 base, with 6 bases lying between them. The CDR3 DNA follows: TGTGCCAGCAGTTATCAAGGGAACACTGAAGCTTTCCTT. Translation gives CASSYQGNTEAFL.

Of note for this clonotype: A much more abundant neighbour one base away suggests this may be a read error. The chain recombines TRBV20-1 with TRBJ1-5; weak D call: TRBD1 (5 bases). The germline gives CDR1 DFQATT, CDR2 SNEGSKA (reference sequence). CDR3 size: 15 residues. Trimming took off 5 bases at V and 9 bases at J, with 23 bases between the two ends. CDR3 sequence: CSAPSRGAIEGPQHF. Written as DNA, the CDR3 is TGCAGTGCTCCCAGCAGAGGGGCTATAGAAGGGCCCCAGCATTTT.

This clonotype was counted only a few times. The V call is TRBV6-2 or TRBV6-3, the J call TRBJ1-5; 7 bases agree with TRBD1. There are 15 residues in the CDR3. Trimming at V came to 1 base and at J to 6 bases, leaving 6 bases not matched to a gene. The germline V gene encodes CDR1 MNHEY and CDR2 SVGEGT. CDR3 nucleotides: TGTGCCAGCAGTTACTTTCAGGGGGACGTTCAGCCCCAGCATTTT. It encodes CASSYFQGDVQPQHF.

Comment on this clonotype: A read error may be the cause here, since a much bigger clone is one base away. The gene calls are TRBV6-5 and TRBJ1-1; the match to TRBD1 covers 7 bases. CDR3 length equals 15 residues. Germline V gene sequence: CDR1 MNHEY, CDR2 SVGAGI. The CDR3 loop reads CASSYSTGMNTEASF. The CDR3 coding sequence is TGTGCCAGCAGTTACTCGACAGGGATGAACACTGAAGCTTCCTTT.